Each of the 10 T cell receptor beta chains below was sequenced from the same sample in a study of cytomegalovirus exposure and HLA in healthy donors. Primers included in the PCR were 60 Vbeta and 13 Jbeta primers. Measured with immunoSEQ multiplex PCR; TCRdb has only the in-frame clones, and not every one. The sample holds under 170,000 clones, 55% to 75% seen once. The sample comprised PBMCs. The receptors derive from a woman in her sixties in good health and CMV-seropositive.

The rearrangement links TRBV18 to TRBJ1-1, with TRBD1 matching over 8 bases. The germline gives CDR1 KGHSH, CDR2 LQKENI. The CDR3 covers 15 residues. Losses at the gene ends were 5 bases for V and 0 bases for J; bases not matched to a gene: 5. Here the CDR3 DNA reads TGTGCCAGCTCATCCTGGACAGGGATGAACACTGAAGCTTTCTTT. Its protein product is CASSSWTGMNTEAFF.

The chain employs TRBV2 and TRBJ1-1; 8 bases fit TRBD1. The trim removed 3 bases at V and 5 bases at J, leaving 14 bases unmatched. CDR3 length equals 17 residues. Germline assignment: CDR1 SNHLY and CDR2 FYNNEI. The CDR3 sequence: CASSEALRTGRGTEAFF. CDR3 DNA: TGTGCCAGCAGTGAGGCCCTTCGGACAGGGAGAGGGACTGAAGCTTTCTTT.

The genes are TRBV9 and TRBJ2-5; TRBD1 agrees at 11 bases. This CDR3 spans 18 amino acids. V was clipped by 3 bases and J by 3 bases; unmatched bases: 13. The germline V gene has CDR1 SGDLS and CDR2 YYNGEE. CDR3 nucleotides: TGTGCCAGCAGCGCACAGGACAGGGGGCTTGATGGGGAAGAGACCCAGTACTTC. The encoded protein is CASSAQDRGLDGEETQYF.

The CDR3 protein is CASSYKGGTYNEQFF. CDR3 coding DNA: TGTGCCAGCAGTTACAAAGGGGGAACCTACAATGAGCAGTTCTTC. This chain joins TRBV6-6 and TRBJ2-1; D may be TRBD1 (6 bases). The CDR3 is 15 amino acids. The V gene's germline CDR1 is MNHNY and CDR2 SVGAGI (reference sequence). The germline V and J ends were trimmed by 2 bases and 2 bases, with 10 bases remaining between them.

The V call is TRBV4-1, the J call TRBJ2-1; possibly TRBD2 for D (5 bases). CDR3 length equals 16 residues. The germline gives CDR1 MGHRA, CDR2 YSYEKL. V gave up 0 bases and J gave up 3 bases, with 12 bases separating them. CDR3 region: CASSQESADLYNEQFF. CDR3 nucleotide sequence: TGCGCCAGCAGCCAAGAATCAGCGGACCTCTACAATGAGCAGTTCTTC.

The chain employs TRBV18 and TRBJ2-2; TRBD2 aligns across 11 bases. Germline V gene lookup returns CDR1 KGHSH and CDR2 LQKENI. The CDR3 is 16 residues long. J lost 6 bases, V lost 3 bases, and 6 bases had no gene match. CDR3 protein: CASSPDSGRASGELFF. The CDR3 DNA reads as TGTGCCAGCTCACCCGATAGCGGGAGGGCCTCCGGGGAGCTGTTTTTT.

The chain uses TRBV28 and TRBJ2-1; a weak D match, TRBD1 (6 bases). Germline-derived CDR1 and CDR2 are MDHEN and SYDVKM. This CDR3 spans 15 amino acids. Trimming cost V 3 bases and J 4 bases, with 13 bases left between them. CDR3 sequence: CASSFADSLYNEQFF. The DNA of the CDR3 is TGTGCCAGCAGTTTTGCGGACAGCCTTTACAATGAGCAGTTCTTC.

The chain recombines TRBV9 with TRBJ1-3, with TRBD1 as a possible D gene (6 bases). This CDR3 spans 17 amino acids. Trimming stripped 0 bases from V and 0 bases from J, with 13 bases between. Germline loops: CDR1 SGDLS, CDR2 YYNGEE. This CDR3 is CASSVEVGANSGNTIYF. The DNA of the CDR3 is TGTGCCAGCAGCGTAGAAGTGGGGGCTAACTCTGGAAACACCATATATTTT.

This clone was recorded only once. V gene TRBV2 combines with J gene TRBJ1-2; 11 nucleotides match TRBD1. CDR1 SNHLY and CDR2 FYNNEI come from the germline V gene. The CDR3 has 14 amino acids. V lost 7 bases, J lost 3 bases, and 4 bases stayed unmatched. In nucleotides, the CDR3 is TGTGCCAGCAACGGACAGGGGGCTTACTATGGCTACACCTTC. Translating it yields CASNGQGAYYGYTF.

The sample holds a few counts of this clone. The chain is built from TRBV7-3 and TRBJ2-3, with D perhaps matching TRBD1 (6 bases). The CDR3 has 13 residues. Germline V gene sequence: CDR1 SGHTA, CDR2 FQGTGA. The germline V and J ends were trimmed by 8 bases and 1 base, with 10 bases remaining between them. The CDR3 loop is CASGEGGTDTQYF. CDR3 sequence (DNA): TGTGCCAGCGGAGAGGGGGGCACAGATACGCAGTATTTT.